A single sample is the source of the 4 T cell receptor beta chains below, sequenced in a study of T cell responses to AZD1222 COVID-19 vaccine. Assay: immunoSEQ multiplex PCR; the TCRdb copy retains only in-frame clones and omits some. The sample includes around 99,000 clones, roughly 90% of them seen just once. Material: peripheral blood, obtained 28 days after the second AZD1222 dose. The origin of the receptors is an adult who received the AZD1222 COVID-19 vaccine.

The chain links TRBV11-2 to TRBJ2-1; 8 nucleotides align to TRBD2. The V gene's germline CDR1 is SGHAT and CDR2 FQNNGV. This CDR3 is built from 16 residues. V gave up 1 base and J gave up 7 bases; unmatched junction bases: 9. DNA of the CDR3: TGTGCCAGCAGCTTAGCAAGAACAGGGACTAGGAATGAGCAGTTCTTC. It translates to CASSLARTGTRNEQFF.

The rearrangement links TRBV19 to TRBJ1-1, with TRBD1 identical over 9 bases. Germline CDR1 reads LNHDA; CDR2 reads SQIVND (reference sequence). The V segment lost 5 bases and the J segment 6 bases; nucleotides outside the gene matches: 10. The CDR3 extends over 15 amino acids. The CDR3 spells CASSPGTGKDPEAFF. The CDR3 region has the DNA TGTGCCAGTAGTCCCGGGACAGGGAAGGACCCTGAAGCTTTCTTT.

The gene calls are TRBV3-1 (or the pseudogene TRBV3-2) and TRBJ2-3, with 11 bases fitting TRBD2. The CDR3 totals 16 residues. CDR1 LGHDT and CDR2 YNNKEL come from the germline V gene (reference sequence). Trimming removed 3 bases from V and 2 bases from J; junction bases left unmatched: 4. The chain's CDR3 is CASSHSTSGITDTQYF. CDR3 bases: TGTGCCAGCAGCCACTCGACTAGCGGGATCACAGATACGCAGTATTTT.

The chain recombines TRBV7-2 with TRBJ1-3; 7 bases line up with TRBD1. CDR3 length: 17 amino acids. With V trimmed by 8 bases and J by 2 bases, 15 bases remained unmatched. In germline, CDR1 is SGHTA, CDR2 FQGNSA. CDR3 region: CASRLKQQGLAGNTIYF. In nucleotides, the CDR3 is TGTGCCAGCCGCCTAAAGCAACAGGGGCTGGCTGGAAACACCATATATTTT.